This T cell receptor (beta chain) is from a study of blood T cell repertoires in COVID-19. This CDR3 has 12 amino acids. V gave up 5 bases and J gave up 8 bases, with 12 bases separating them. TCRdb keeps only in-frame clones here, not all; method: immunoSEQ multiplex PCR. Of fewer than 400,000 clones in the sample, 85% to 90% were seen once. The sequence came from a woman under 40 with COVID-19, enrolled during active disease. The specimen was peripheral blood. The V call is TRBV12-3 or TRBV12-4, the J call TRBJ1-2; perhaps TRBD1 as D (5 bases). The DNA for the CDR3 is TGTGCCAGCAGTGTGGGGCAAAGGGGCTACACCTTC. This codes for CASSVGQRGYTF.